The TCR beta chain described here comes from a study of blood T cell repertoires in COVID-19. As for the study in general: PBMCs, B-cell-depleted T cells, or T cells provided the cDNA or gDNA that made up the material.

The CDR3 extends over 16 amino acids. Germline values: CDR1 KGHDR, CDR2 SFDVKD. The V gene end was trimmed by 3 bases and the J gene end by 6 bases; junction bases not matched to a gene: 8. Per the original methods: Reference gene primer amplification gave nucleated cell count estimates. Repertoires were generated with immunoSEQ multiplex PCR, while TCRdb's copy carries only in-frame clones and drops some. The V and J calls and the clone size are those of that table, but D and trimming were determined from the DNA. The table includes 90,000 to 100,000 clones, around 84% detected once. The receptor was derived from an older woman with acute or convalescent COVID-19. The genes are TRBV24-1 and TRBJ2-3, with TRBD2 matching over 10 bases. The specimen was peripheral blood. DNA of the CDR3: TGTGCCACCAGTGATCTGAAGGGACTAGCGCGGGATACGCAGTATTTT. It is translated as CATSDLKGLARDTQYF.